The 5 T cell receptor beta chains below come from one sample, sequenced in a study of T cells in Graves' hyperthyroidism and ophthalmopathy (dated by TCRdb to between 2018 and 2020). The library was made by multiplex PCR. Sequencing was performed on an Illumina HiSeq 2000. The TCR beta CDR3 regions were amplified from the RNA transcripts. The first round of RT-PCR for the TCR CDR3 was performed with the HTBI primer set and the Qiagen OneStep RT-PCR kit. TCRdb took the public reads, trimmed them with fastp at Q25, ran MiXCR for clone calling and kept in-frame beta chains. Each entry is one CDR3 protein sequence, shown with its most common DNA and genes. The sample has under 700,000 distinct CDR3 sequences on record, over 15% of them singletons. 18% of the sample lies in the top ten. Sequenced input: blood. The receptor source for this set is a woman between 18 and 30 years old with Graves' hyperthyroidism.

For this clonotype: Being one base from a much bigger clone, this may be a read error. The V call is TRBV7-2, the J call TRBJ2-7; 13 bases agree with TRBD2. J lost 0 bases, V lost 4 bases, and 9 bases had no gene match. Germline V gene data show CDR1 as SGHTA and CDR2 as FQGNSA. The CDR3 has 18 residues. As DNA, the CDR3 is TGTGCCAGCAGCTCACAGGGACTAGCGGGAAAATCCTCCTACGAGCAGTACTTC. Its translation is CASSSQGLAGKSSYEQYF.

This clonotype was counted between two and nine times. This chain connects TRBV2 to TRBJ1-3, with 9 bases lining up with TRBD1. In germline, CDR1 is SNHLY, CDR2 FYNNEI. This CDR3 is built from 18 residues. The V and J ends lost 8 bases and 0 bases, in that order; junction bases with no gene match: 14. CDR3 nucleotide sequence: TGTGCCAGCGGGGATTCGGTCCGGACAGGGGACTCTGGAAACACCATATATTTT. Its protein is CASGDSVRTGDSGNTIYF.

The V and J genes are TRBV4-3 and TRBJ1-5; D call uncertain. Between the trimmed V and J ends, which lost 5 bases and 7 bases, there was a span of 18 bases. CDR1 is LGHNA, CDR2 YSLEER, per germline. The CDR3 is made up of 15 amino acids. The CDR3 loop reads CASSEARAAGQPQHF. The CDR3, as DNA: TGCGCCAGCAGCGAGGCACGGGCTGCGGGACAGCCCCAGCATTTT.

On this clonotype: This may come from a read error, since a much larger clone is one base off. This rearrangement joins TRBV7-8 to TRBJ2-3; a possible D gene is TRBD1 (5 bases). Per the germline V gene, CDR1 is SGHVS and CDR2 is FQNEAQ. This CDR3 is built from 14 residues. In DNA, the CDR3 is TGTGCCAGCAGCTTAGTAGAGATCACAGGTACGCAGTATTTT. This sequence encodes CASSLVEITGTQYF.

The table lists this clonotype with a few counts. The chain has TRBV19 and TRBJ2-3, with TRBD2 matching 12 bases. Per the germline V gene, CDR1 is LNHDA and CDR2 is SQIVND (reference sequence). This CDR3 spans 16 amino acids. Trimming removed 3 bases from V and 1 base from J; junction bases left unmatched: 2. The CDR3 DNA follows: TGTGCCAGTAGTATTAGACTAGCGGGGGGCACAGATACGCAGTATTTT. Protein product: CASSIRLAGGTDTQYF.